This T cell receptor beta chain emerged from a study of blood T cell repertoires in COVID-19. Study as a whole: Acute and convalescent COVID-19 samples came from the United States, Italy and Spain.

In the original analysis: Estimates of nucleated cell counts were drawn from the amplification of reference gene primers. Here immunoSEQ multiplex PCR was the method, and the copy in TCRdb shows in-frame clones only, minus some. The V and J calls and clone size are taken from that table; D and trimming were inferred from the DNA. The table has just over 650,000 clones, approximately 90% seen once; the top ten hold roughly 0.25%. This clone has only a few counts. The receptor's source is a woman younger than 35 with acute or convalescent COVID-19. The specimen sequenced was peripheral blood.

CDR3 sequence: CASSPRQGYGYTF. The CDR3 bases are TGTGCCAGCAGTCCACGACAGGGCTATGGCTACACCTTC. The chain links TRBV6-5 to TRBJ1-2, with TRBD1 matching 7 bases. Trimming took 5 bases from V and 4 from J; bases not matched to a gene: 4. Germline V gene lookup returns CDR1 MNHEY and CDR2 SVGAGI. CDR3 length: 13 amino acids.